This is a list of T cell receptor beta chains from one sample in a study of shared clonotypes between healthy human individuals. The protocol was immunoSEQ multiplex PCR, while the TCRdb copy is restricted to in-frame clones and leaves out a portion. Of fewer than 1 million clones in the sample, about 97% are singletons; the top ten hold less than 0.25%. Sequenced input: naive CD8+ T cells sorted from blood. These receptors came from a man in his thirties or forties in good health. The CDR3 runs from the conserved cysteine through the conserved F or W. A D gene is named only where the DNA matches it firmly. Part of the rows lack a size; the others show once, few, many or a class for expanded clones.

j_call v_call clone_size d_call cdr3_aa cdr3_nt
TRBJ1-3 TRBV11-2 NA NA CASSFAGNTIYF TGTGCCAGCAGCTTCGCGGGAAACACCATATATTTT
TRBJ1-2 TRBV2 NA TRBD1 CASKVSRGSDYGYTF TGTGCCAGCAAAGTGAGCAGGGGGAGCGACTATGGCTACACCTTC
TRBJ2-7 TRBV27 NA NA CASSLLGRSYEQYF TGTGCCAGCAGTTTGCTGGGACGCTCCTACGAGCAGTACTTC
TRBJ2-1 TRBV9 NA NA CASSAPYGGGISDEQFF TGTGCCAGCAGCGCCCCCTATGGGGGCGGGATTAGCGATGAGCAGTTCTTC
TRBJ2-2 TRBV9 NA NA CASSVSNTGELFF TGTGCCAGCAGCGTATCTAACACCGGGGAGCTGTTTTTT
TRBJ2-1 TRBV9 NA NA CASSPGLEGSRTYEQFF TGTGCCAGCAGCCCGGGTCTAGAAGGTAGTCGTACGTATGAGCAGTTCTTC
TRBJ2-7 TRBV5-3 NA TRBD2 CARSLVPAGWRESYEQYF TGTGCCAGAAGCTTGGTTCCCGCCGGCTGGCGGGAGTCCTACGAGCAGTACTTC
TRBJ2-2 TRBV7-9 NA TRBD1 CASTLQGRNTGELFF TGTGCCAGCACCCTACAGGGGAGGAACACCGGGGAGCTGTTTTTT
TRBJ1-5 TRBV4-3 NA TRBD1 CASGTGTGGEGSNQPQHF TGCGCCAGCGGAACCGGGACAGGGGGCGAAGGGAGCAATCAGCCCCAGCATTTT
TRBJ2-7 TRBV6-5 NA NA CASSSTRDYEQYF TGTGCCAGCAGTTCCACACGGGACTACGAGCAGTACTTC
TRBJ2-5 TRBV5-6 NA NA CASSWRFLHQETQYF TGTGCCAGCAGCTGGCGATTTCTGCACCAAGAGACCCAGTACTTC
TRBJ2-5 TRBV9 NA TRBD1 CASSPGQGRTQYF TGTGCCAGCAGCCCGGGACAGGGGAGGACCCAGTACTTC
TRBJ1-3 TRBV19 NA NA CASSMYSGNTIYF TGTGCCAGTAGTATGTACTCTGGAAACACCATATATTTT
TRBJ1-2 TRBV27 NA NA CASSLSGGGYGYTF TGTGCCAGCAGTTTATCTGGGGGCGGCTATGGCTACACCTTC
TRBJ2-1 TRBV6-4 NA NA CASSGGPVSDEQFF TGTGCCAGCAGCGGCGGCCCGGTTTCGGATGAGCAGTTCTTC
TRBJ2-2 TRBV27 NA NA CASSFGTPTGELFF TGTGCCAGCAGTTTCGGGACACCCACCGGGGAGCTGTTTTTT
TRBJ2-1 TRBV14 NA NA CASSQEGMVVEGSGNEQFF TGTGCCAGCAGCCAAGAGGGAATGGTCGTCGAGGGCTCGGGCAATGAGCAGTTCTTC
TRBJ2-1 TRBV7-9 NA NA CASRKGNEQFF TGTGCCAGCAGGAAGGGGAATGAGCAGTTCTTC
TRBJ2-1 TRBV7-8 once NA CASSPLGERSDEQFF TGTGCCAGCAGCCCCCTGGGTGAGAGATCGGATGAGCAGTTCTTC
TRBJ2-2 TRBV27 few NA CASSTSSVQNTGELFF TGTGCCAGCAGTACATCTAGCGTCCAGAACACCGGGGAGCTGTTTTTT
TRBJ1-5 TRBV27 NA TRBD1 CASSTIPGQGGDSNQPQHF TGTGCCAGCAGTACGATCCCGGGACAGGGAGGAGATAGCAATCAGCCCCAGCATTTT
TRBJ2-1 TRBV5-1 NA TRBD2 CASSISGSESGEQFF TGCGCCAGCAGCATTAGCGGGAGTGAGTCTGGTGAGCAGTTCTTC
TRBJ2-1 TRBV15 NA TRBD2 CATSQREGVGSNEQFF TGTGCCACCAGCCAGCGGGAGGGAGTAGGTTCCAATGAGCAGTTCTTC
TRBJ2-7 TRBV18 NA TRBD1 CASSPLPGQGYYEQYF TGTGCCAGCTCACCGCTCCCGGGACAGGGGTACTACGAGCAGTACTTC
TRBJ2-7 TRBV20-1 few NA CSAAETYEQYF TGCAGTGCGGCTGAAACTTACGAGCAGTACTTC
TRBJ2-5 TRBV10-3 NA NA CAISESGLQETQYF TGTGCCATCAGTGAATCGGGCCTCCAAGAGACCCAGTACTTC
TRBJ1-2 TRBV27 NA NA CASSFYRAQGYTF TGTGCCAGCAGTTTTTACAGGGCTCAAGGCTACACCTTC
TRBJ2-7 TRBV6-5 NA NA CASSYSNSYLSYEQYF TGTGCCAGCAGTTACTCGAATAGCTACCTCTCCTACGAGCAGTACTTC
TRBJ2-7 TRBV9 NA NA CASSPGLIGEGTHEQYF TGTGCCAGCAGCCCGGGGCTCATAGGAGAGGGGACCCACGAGCAGTACTTC
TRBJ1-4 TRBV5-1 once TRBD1 CASSLAARGREKLFF TGCGCCAGCAGCTTGGCCGCCAGGGGGCGTGAAAAACTGTTTTTT
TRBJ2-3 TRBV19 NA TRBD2 CVMTSGSGTDTQYF TGTGTCATGACTAGCGGGAGTGGCACAGATACGCAGTATTTT
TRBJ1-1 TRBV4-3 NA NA CASSQARARNTEAFF TGCGCCAGCAGCCAAGCAAGGGCGAGGAACACTGAAGCTTTCTTT
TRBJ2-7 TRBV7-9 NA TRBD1 CASSGRQGAPHEQYF TGTGCCAGCAGCGGCCGACAGGGGGCTCCCCACGAGCAGTACTTC
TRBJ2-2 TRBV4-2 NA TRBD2 CASSQEGLASFGELFF TGTGCCAGCAGCCAAGAGGGACTAGCTTCTTTCGGGGAGCTGTTTTTT
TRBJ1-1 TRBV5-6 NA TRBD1 CASSLQGQGISNTEAFF TGTGCCAGCAGCTTACAGGGACAGGGGATTTCAAACACTGAAGCTTTCTTT
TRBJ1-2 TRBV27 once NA CASSPLGSGYTF TGTGCCAGCAGTCCCCTGGGGTCCGGCTACACCTTC
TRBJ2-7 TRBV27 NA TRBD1 CASSANPGTAWYSYEQYF TGTGCCAGCAGTGCCAACCCCGGGACAGCCTGGTACTCCTACGAGCAGTACTTC
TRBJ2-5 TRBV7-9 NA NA CASALGGSETQYF TGTGCCAGCGCCCTTGGGGGGTCGGAGACCCAGTACTTC
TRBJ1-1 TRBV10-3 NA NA CAISSGKEAFF TGTGCCATCAGTTCCGGGAAAGAAGCTTTCTTT
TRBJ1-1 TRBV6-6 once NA CASSYSGPGTEAFF TGTGCCAGCAGTTACTCAGGGCCAGGCACTGAAGCTTTCTTT
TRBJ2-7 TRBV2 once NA CANHKGSDNEQYF TGTGCCAACCATAAGGGATCCGACAACGAGCAGTACTTC
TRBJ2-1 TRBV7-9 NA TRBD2 CASSSSSGSIYNEQFF TGTGCCAGCAGCTCCTCTAGCGGGAGTATATACAATGAGCAGTTCTTC
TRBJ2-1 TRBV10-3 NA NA CAIGGNEQFF TGTGCCATCGGGGGAAATGAGCAGTTCTTC
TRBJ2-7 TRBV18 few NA CASSHREDSYEQYF TGTGCCAGCTCACACAGAGAGGATTCCTACGAGCAGTACTTC
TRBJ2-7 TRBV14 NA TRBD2 CASSQEGTSGTYEQYF TGTGCCAGCAGCCAAGAGGGGACTAGCGGGACCTACGAGCAGTACTTC
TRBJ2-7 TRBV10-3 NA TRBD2 CAISGEASGRISYEQYF TGTGCCATCAGTGGGGAGGCTAGCGGGAGAATCTCCTACGAGCAGTACTTC
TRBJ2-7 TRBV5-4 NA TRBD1 CASSPRPPGQGVSAYEQYF TGTGCCAGCTCCCCGCGCCCACCGGGACAGGGTGTTAGTGCCTACGAGCAGTACTTC
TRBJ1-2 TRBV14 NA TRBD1 CASSQASGQGGYTF TGTGCCAGCAGCCAAGCTTCGGGACAGGGGGGCTACACCTTC